Listed below are T cell receptor beta chains from one sample, sequenced in a study of blood T cell repertoires in COVID-19. Data came from immunoSEQ multiplex PCR; TCRdb stores just in-frame clones and leaves some out. Here the sample spans a few hundred thousand clones, 91% being singletons. Sequenced input: peripheral blood. The receptors come from a person under 30 with COVID-19, enrolled during active disease. The CDR3 runs from the conserved cysteine through the conserved F or W. The order of the fields is V gene, D gene, J gene, clone size, CDR3 protein, CDR3 DNA. The D gene is left open where the match is weak. Rows give clone size only sometimes, using once, few, many, or a class for an expanded clone.

TRBV7-9	.	TRBJ2-7	.	CASSPGRYEQYF	TGTGCCAGCAGCCCCGGTCGATACGAGCAGTACTTC
TRBV24-1	.	TRBJ2-3	.	CATSEPDRASTDTQYF	TGTGCCACCAGTGAGCCTGACAGAGCTTCCACAGATACGCAGTATTTT
TRBV18	TRBD2	TRBJ2-5	.	CASSPPSTSREETQYF	TGTGCCAGCTCACCACCGTCGACTAGCAGGGAAGAGACCCAGTACTTC
TRBV5-1	TRBD2	TRBJ2-1	.	CASSLTSNNNEQFF	TGCGCCAGCAGCCTGACTAGCAATAATAATGAGCAGTTCTTC
TRBV19	TRBD1	TRBJ2-7	.	CASSIGTGGPYEQYF	TGTGCCAGTAGTATAGGGACAGGGGGACCCTACGAGCAGTACTTC
TRBV27	.	TRBJ2-3	.	CASSWTQSGPGNTQYF	TGTGCCAGCAGTTGGACCCAAAGCGGGCCAGGCAATACGCAGTATTTT
TRBV3-1/TRBV3-2	.	TRBJ1-2	few	CASSQLNYGYTF	TGTGCCAGCAGCCAGCTAAACTATGGCTACACCTTC
TRBV23-1	.	TRBJ1-5	.	CASTLGLQGINQPQHF	TGCGCCAGCACCCTTGGGCTCCAGGGCATAAATCAGCCCCAGCATTTT
TRBV5-4	.	TRBJ1-3	few	CASSPGGTSSGNTIYF	TGTGCCAGCAGCCCCGGGGGGACAAGCTCTGGAAACACCATATATTTT
TRBV4-3	.	TRBJ2-7	once	CASSQETTSGSYEQYF	TGCGCCAGCAGCCAAGAAACGACTAGTGGATCCTACGAGCAGTACTTC
TRBV27	.	TRBJ2-6	.	CASSTHRSSGANVLTF	TGTGCCAGCAGTACCCACCGTAGCTCTGGGGCCAACGTCCTGACTTTC
TRBV3-1/TRBV3-2	.	TRBJ2-7	.	CASSQGWAGSYEQYF	TGTGCCAGCAGCCAGGGCTGGGCGGGCTCCTACGAGCAGTACTTC
TRBV3-1/TRBV3-2	.	TRBJ1-3	.	CASSQGAGTDTIYF	TGTGCCAGCAGCCAAGGGGCGGGGACGGACACCATATATTTT
TRBV6-6	.	TRBJ1-5	.	CASSYGRVSNQPQHF	TGTGCCAGCAGTTACGGCAGGGTAAGCAATCAGCCCCAGCATTTT
TRBV6-5	.	TRBJ1-5	once	CASSYVAGTNQPQHF	TGTGCCAGCAGCTACGTAGCGGGCACCAATCAGCCCCAGCATTTT
TRBV4-3	.	TRBJ1-4	.	CASSLTSDSSEKLFF	TGCGCCAGCAGCCTTACTAGCGACAGTAGCGAAAAACTGTTTTTT
TRBV28	.	TRBJ1-2	.	CASSAGGLNYGYTF	TGTGCCAGCAGCGCGGGGGGGCTTAACTATGGCTACACCTTC
TRBV3-1/TRBV3-2	.	TRBJ2-7	.	CASSQDTGLLLREQYF	TGTGCCAGCAGCCAAGATACAGGCCTTCTCCTACGGGAGCAGTACTTC
TRBV3-1/TRBV3-2	.	TRBJ2-5	.	CASSPPRGSGAQYF	TGTGCCAGCAGCCCCCCAAGGGGGTCAGGGGCCCAGTACTTC
TRBV2	.	TRBJ2-1	.	CASRREGTNLSGEQFF	TGTGCCAGCAGGCGAGAGGGGACAAATCTTTCGGGTGAGCAGTTCTTC
TRBV6-5	TRBD2	TRBJ2-1	.	CASRPAGVNEQFF	TGTGCCAGCAGGCCGGCGGGAGTCAATGAGCAGTTCTTC
TRBV5-1	.	TRBJ2-1	.	CASSFNGENYNEQFF	TGCGCCAGCAGCTTTAACGGGGAGAACTACAATGAGCAGTTCTTC
TRBV4-1	.	TRBJ2-7	.	CASSQVGTDEQYF	TGCGCCAGCAGCCAAGTAGGAACAGACGAGCAGTACTTC
TRBV12-3/TRBV12-4	.	TRBJ2-3	.	CASSSIGDTQYF	TGTGCCAGCAGTTCTATTGGAGATACGCAGTATTTT
TRBV20-1	.	TRBJ1-3	.	CSALSGNTIYF	TGCAGTGCCCTTAGTGGAAACACCATATATTTT
TRBV14	.	TRBJ2-1	few	CASSQGVGEQFF	TGTGCCAGCAGCCAAGGGGTGGGCGAGCAGTTCTTC
TRBV27	TRBD2	TRBJ2-7	.	CASSSEGLAGLEQYF	TGTGCCAGCAGTTCCGAGGGACTAGCGGGCCTGGAGCAGTACTTC
TRBV2	.	TRBJ1-4	.	CASRGGSNEKLFF	TGTGCCAGCAGGGGCGGGTCCAACGAAAAACTGTTTTTT
TRBV11-2	TRBD2	TRBJ2-3	.	CASSFLAGGSSTDTQYF	TGTGCCAGCAGCTTCCTCGCTGGCGGGAGCAGCACAGATACGCAGTATTTT
TRBV27	TRBD2	TRBJ2-3	.	CASSLTSGFPNTDTQYF	TGTGCCAGCAGCCTGACTAGCGGGTTCCCTAACACAGATACGCAGTATTTT
TRBV28	TRBD1	TRBJ2-2	.	CASSRTGGELFF	TGTGCCAGCAGTAGGACAGGCGGGGAGCTGTTTTTT
TRBV14	TRBD1	TRBJ2-6	.	CASSPGQGRSGANVLTF	TGTGCCAGCAGCCCGGGACAGGGGCGGTCTGGGGCCAACGTCCTGACTTTC
TRBV19	.	TRBJ1-1	.	CASSIGGTNTEAFF	TGTGCCAGTAGTATTGGAGGGACGAACACTGAAGCTTTCTTT
TRBV5-4	TRBD2	TRBJ2-7	.	CASSTRREQYEQYF	TGTGCCAGCAGCACCAGGCGGGAGCAGTACGAGCAGTACTTC
TRBV25-1	.	TRBJ2-1	.	CASSESGGTSYNEQFF	TGTGCCAGCAGTGAATCTGGAGGGACCTCCTACAATGAGCAGTTCTTC
TRBV28	TRBD2	TRBJ2-3	.	CASQTSGRVPDTQYF	TGTGCCAGCCAAACTAGCGGGAGGGTCCCAGATACGCAGTATTTT
TRBV5-8	.	TRBJ1-6	.	CASSWHLFHF	TGTGCCAGCAGCTGGCACCTTTTCCACTTT
TRBV19	TRBD2	TRBJ2-7	.	CASSAGGSSYEQYF	TGTGCCAGTAGCGCCGGGGGGAGCTCCTACGAGCAGTACTTC
TRBV4-3	TRBD2	TRBJ2-7	.	CASSQGTGLAGYEQYF	TGCGCCAGCAGCCAAGGTACAGGGTTAGCGGGATACGAGCAGTACTTC
TRBV5-4	TRBD1	TRBJ1-1	.	CASSLGQGAITEAFF	TGTGCCAGCAGCCTTGGACAGGGGGCGATCACTGAAGCTTTCTTT
TRBV12-3/TRBV12-4	.	TRBJ1-1	.	CAAANMNTEAFF	TGTGCTGCGGCAAACATGAACACTGAAGCTTTCTTT
TRBV19	TRBD1	TRBJ1-2	.	CASSTHRDRLVSRHYGYTF	TGTGCCAGTAGTACGCACCGGGACAGATTAGTTTCCCGGCATTATGGCTACACCTTC
TRBV15	.	TRBJ1-2	.	CATSREGPPGDYGYTF	TGTGCCACCAGCAGAGAAGGCCCTCCGGGGGACTATGGCTACACCTTC
TRBV7-6	TRBD2	TRBJ2-5	.	CASSLVSSGRETQYF	TGTGCCAGCAGCTTAGTCTCTAGCGGGCGAGAGACCCAGTACTTC
TRBV5-4	.	TRBJ1-1	.	CASSLWRAWNTEAFF	TGTGCCAGCAGCTTGTGGCGGGCGTGGAACACTGAAGCTTTCTTT
TRBV28	TRBD1	TRBJ1-6	.	CASSLPGQGAKRSPLHF	TGTGCCAGCAGTCTTCCTGGACAGGGGGCGAAACGCTCACCCCTCCACTTT
TRBV7-6	.	TRBJ1-4	.	CASSPRQGAEKLFF	TGTGCCAGCAGCCCACGTCAGGGCGCCGAAAAACTGTTTTTT
TRBV27	.	TRBJ2-7	.	CASSSARLPAAYEQYF	TGTGCCAGCAGTTCCGCCCGACTACCCGCCGCCTACGAGCAGTACTTC
TRBV9	TRBD2	TRBJ2-1	.	CASSVDLKTGGGYNEQFF	TGTGCCAGCAGCGTAGACCTCAAAACGGGAGGGGGGTACAATGAGCAGTTCTTC
TRBV10-3	.	TRBJ2-3	.	CASTSSDSSTDTQYF	TGTGCCAGCACTTCTAGCGATTCTAGCACAGATACGCAGTATTTT
TRBV27	.	TRBJ2-1	.	CASSLFGGYNEQFF	TGTGCCAGCAGTTTATTCGGAGGGTACAATGAGCAGTTCTTC
TRBV7-9	.	TRBJ1-5	.	CASSRSGQPQHF	TGTGCCAGCAGCCGTAGCGGTCAGCCCCAGCATTTT
TRBV28	.	TRBJ2-7	.	CASRGGTASSYEQYF	TGTGCCAGCAGAGGGGGGACAGCGAGCTCCTACGAGCAGTACTTC
TRBV19	TRBD1	TRBJ1-1	.	CASRKGATSTEAFF	TGTGCCAGCCGGAAGGGGGCTACGAGTACTGAAGCTTTCTTT
TRBV9	TRBD2	TRBJ2-7	.	CASSVGSGRAKGDEQYF	TGTGCCAGCAGCGTAGGTAGCGGGAGGGCCAAAGGCGACGAGCAGTACTTC
TRBV4-2	TRBD2	TRBJ2-5	once	CASSQDREGQETQYF	TGTGCCAGCAGCCAAGACAGGGAGGGTCAAGAGACCCAGTACTTC
TRBV7-9	.	TRBJ1-4	once	CASSPGEKLFF	TGTGCCAGCAGCCCAGGGGAAAAACTGTTTTTT
TRBV7-9	.	TRBJ2-1	.	CASHQGLTYNEQFF	TGTGCCAGCCACCAGGGTCTGACCTACAATGAGCAGTTCTTC
TRBV7-6	.	TRBJ1-5	.	CASSPLGGSNQPQHF	TGTGCCAGCAGCCCCCTCGGAGGTAGCAATCAGCCCCAGCATTTT